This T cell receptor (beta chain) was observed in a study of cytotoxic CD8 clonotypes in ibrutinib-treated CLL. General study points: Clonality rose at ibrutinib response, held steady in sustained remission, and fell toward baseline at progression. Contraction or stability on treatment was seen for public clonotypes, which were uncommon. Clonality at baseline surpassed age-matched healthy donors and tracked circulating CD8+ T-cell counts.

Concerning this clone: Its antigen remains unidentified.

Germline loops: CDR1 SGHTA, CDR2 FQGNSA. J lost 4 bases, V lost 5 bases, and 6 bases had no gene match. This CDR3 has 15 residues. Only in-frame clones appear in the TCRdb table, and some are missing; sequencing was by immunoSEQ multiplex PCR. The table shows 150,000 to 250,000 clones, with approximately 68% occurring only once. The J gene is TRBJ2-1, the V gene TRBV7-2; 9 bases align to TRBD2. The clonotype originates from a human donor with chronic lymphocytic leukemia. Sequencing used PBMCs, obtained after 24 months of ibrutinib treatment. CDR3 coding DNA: TGTGCCAGCAGCCACGGCCTAGCGGGATACAATGAGCAGTTCTTC. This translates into CASSHGLAGYNEQFF.